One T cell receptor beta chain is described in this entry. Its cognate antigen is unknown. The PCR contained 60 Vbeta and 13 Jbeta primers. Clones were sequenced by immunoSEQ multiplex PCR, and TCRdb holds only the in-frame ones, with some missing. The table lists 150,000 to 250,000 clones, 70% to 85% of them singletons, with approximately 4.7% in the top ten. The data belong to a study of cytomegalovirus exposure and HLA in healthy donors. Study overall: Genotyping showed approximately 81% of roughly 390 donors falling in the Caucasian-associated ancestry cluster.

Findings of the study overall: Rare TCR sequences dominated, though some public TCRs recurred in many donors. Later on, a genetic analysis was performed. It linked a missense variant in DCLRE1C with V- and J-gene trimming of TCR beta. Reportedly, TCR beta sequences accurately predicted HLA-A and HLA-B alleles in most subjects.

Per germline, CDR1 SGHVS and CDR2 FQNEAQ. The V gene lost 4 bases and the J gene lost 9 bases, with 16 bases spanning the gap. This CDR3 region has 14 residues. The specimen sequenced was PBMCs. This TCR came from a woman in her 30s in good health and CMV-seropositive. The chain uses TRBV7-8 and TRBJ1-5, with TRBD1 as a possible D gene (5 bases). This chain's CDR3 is CASSSAGPQWPQHF. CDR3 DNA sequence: TGTGCCAGCAGCTCCGCGGGACCGCAATGGCCCCAGCATTTT.